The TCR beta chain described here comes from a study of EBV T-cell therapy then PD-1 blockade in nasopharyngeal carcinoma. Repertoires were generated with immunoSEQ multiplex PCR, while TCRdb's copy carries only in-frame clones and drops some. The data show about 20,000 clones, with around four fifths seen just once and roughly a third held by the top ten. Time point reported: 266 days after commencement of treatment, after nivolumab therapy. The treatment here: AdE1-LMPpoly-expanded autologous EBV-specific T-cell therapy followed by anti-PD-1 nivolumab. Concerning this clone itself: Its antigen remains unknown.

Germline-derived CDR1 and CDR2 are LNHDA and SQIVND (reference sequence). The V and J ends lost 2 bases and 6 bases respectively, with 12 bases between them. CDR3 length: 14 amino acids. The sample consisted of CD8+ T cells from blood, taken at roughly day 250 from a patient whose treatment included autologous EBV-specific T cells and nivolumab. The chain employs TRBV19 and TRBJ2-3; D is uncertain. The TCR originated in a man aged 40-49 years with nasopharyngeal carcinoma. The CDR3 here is CASSITASPDTQYF. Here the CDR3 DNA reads TGTGCCAGTAGTATAACGGCCTCACCGGATACGCAGTATTTT.